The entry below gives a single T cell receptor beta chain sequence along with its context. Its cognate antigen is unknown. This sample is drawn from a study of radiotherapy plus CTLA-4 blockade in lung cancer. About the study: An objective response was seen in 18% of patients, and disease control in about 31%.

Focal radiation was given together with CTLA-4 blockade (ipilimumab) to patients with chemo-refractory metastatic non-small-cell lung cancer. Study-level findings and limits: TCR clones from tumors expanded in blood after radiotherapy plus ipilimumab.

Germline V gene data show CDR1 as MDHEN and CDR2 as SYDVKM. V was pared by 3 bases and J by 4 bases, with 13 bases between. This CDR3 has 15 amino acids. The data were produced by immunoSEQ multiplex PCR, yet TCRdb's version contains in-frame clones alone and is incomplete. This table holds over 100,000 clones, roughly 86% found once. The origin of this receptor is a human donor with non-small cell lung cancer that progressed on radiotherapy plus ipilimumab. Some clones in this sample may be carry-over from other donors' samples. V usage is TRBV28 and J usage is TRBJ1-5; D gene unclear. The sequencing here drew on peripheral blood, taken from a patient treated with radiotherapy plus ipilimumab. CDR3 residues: CASSFRGFENQPQHF. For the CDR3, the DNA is TGTGCCAGCAGTTTCAGAGGGTTCGAGAATCAGCCCCAGCATTTT. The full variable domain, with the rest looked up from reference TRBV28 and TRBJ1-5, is DVKVTQSSRYLVKRTGEKVFLECVQDMDHENMFWYRQDPGLGLRLIYFSYDVKMKEKGDIPEGYSVSREKKERFSLILESASTNQTSMYLCASSFRGFENQPQHFGDGTRLSIL.